This T cell receptor (beta chain) was captured by sequencing in a study of shared clonotypes between healthy human individuals. Findings and caveats of the study: Sharing across four donors was highest in naive CD4 (about 5%) and lowest in memory CD8 (around 0.4%). Relative to clonotypes present in all four donors, those not shared had lower generation probabilities. The diversity represented, both genetic and in exposure history, was limited by few donors.

Regarding this clone: The target antigen is unknown.

CDR1 is MNHEY, CDR2 SMNVEV, per germline (reference sequence). This CDR3 is built from 15 residues. With V trimmed by 6 bases and J by 3 bases, 3 bases remained unmatched. Data came from immunoSEQ multiplex PCR; TCRdb stores just in-frame clones and leaves some out. This table has 2 million to 2.5 million clones, approximately 94% appearing once. This TCR was sampled from a man between 18 and 35 years old in good health. Sequenced input: naive CD4+ T cells sorted from blood. Described subset: CD45RA+ positively selected. The chain employs TRBV27 and TRBJ1-6; 9 bases are a match to TRBD1. As DNA, the CDR3 is TGTGCCAGCAGAACAGGGGGCTTCTATAATTCACCCCTCCACTTT. It is translated as CASRTGGFYNSPLHF.